Following are 14 T cell receptor beta chains from one sample sequenced in a study of T-cell reconstitution after alpha-beta-depleted transplantation in children. Unique molecular identifiers were built into the TCRbeta library. MiXCR, applied by TCRdb to the PCR reads, yields one record per CDR3 protein. Of 400,000 to 550,000 distinct CDR3 sequences in the sample, more than 9% were seen once. Specimen: PBMCs, collected before TCRalphabeta/CD19-depleted stem cell transplant. The receptors were gathered from a child aged 2-15 years with inherited bone marrow failure, due to receive a stem cell transplant.

This clonotype was seen repeatedly, ten times or more. The chain uses TRBV4-3 and TRBJ2-3; 13 nucleotides align to TRBD2. CDR1 and CDR2 (germline): LGHNA, YSLEER. Trimming at V came to 3 bases and at J to 4 bases, leaving 10 bases not matched to a gene. CDR3 size: 18 residues. The CDR3 spells CASSQGLAGPTPADTQYF. The CDR3 region has the DNA TGCGCCAGCAGCCAGGGACTAGCGGGACCTACCCCGGCAGATACGCAGTATTTT.

On this clonotype: Being one base from a much bigger clone, this may be a read error. The chain links TRBV4-3 to TRBJ1-2; 7 bases are shared with TRBD1. This CDR3 region has 14 residues. The germline gives CDR1 LGHNA, CDR2 YSLEER. V lost 4 bases and J lost 5; bases outside the gene matches: 7. The CDR3 protein is CASSPGQAWYGYTF. CDR3 in DNA: TGCGCCAGCAGCCCCGGACAGGCTTGGTATGGCTACACCTTC.

This clonotype has a count of ten or more. The V gene is TRBV20-1, the J gene TRBJ2-2; TRBD1 matches 7 bases. This CDR3 has 16 residues. Germline V gene sequence: CDR1 DFQATT, CDR2 SNEGSKA (reference sequence). Trimming at V came to 3 bases and at J to 5 bases, leaving 12 bases not matched to a gene. The CDR3 sequence is CSASSLPDRVTGELFF. CDR3 bases: TGCAGTGCTAGTAGTCTCCCCGACAGGGTAACCGGGGAGCTGTTTTTT.

This clonotype was seen ten or more times. The rearrangement links TRBV27 to TRBJ2-5; perhaps TRBD1 as D (5 bases). The length of the CDR3 is 15 residues. Germline CDR1 MNHEY, CDR2 SMNVEV (reference sequence). V was pared by 4 bases and J by 0 bases, with 12 bases between. CDR3 nucleotide sequence: TGTGCCAGCAGTTCCACATCGACAGACCAAGAGACCCAGTACTTC. Translating it yields CASSSTSTDQETQYF.

This clonotype was picked up many times. For the CDR3, the DNA is TGTGCCAGCTTAGGGGGAGCCAACGTCCTGACTTTC. Its protein is CASLGGANVLTF. The chain carries TRBV9 and TRBJ2-6, with D perhaps TRBD1 (6 bases). Germline-derived CDR1 and CDR2 are SGDLS and YYNGEE. This CDR3 comprises 12 residues. The V end lost 7 bases, the J end lost 7 bases, and 9 bases lay between the germline ends.

This chain joins TRBV12-3 or TRBV12-4 and TRBJ2-3; TRBD1 matches at 8 bases. This CDR3 has 14 residues. Trimming cost V 5 bases and J 4 bases; bases outside gene matches: 5. CDR3 residues: CASSGQGRPDTQYF. The CDR3 nucleotides read TGTGCCAGCAGTGGACAGGGTAGGCCAGATACGCAGTATTTT.

This clonotype was seen more than once but under ten times. The chain links TRBV20-1 to TRBJ2-7, with 10 bases that match TRBD1. This CDR3 is built from 16 residues. From germline, CDR1 is DFQATT and CDR2 SNEGSKA (reference sequence). After removal of 6 bases from V and 2 bases from J, the junction contained 13 bases not matched to a gene. CDR3 in DNA: TGCAGTGCCCGAGGGGGGGGGACAGGGGACACCTACGAGCAGTACTTC. It is translated as CSARGGGTGDTYEQYF.

Details on this clonotype: At one boundary the junction diverges from the germline segment, which might be a read error. Written as DNA, the CDR3 is TGTGGCAGCAGCTTGGGGCGGGAGCGGTACGAGCAGTACTTC. As protein: CGSSLGRERYEQYF. The rearrangement links TRBV7-2 to TRBJ2-7; the match to TRBD2 covers 7 bases. Germline values: CDR1 SGHTA, CDR2 FQGNSA. The CDR3 has 14 amino acids.

This clonotype was found many times. This sequence joins TRBV12-3 or TRBV12-4 and TRBJ1-1, with D tentatively TRBD1 (5 bases). The CDR3 totals 11 residues. Trimming removed 7 bases from V and 8 bases from J, with 11 bases in between. The CDR3 coding sequence is TGTGCCAGCACCTTGGGACCGGAAGCTTTCTTT. Its protein product is CASTLGPEAFF.

The sample holds a few counts of this clonotype. The genes are TRBV7-9 and TRBJ2-1; 8 nucleotides agree with TRBD1. The junction had 11 bases not matched to a gene; V was cut back by 5 bases and J by 5 bases. The CDR3 covers 16 residues. Germline CDR1 is SEHNR and CDR2 is FQNEAQ (reference sequence). Here the CDR3 reads CASSLGWGQDHNEQFF. DNA of the CDR3: TGTGCCAGCAGCCTCGGGTGGGGACAGGACCACAATGAGCAGTTCTTC.

The V call is TRBV6-2 or TRBV6-3, the J call TRBJ2-7; 10 bases align to TRBD1. Germline trimming cut 5 bases from V and 6 bases from J; bases unmatched to any gene: 10. The CDR3 is 15 residues long. Germline assignment: CDR1 MNHEY and CDR2 SVGEGT. CDR3 region: CASSQPGQGTSEQYF. The CDR3 DNA reads as TGTGCCAGCAGTCAGCCGGGACAGGGGACCAGCGAGCAGTACTTC.

The genes are TRBV7-9 and TRBJ1-1; D is ambiguous. Germline V CDR1 and CDR2: SEHNR, FQNEAQ (reference sequence). V was clipped by 2 bases and J by 5 bases, with 15 bases between them. CDR3 length: 15 amino acids. CDR3 coding DNA: TGTGCCAGCAGCTTACGCATACTCGGGAGGACTGAAGCTTTCTTT. It codes for CASSLRILGRTEAFF.

Details on this clonotype: A read error is possible here, since a much larger clone lies one base away. This rearrangement joins TRBV6-5 to TRBJ2-7; D is perhaps TRBD2 (6 bases). CDR1 MNHEY and CDR2 SVGAGI come from the germline V gene. This CDR3 has 14 amino acids. The CDR3 is CASSYSGRPYEHYF. Written as DNA, the CDR3 is TGTGCCAGCAGTTACTCAGGGAGGCCCTACGAGCATTACTTC.

This clonotype has at least ten counts. The chain carries TRBV12-3 or TRBV12-4 and TRBJ2-4, with 10 positions matching TRBD1. The CDR3 loop spans 16 amino acids. V lost 5 bases and J lost 9; bases outside the gene matches: 13. CDR3 nucleotides: TGTGCCAGCAGTCCCCAAGGCCGGACAGGGGGTTTCATTCAGTACTTC. Residues: CASSPQGRTGGFIQYF.